The clone carrying this T cell receptor beta chain was recorded at least ten times. Antigen specificity is unknown. In germline, CDR1 is SEHNR, CDR2 FQNEAQ (reference sequence). V was cut by 6 bases and J by 8 bases, with 14 bases left in between. CDR3 size: 14 residues. This entry comes from a study of T cells in Graves' hyperthyroidism and ophthalmopathy. Across the whole study: Peripheral blood was acquired at first diagnosis, ahead of any therapy whatsoever.

Overall study findings and caveats: It was a median around 6 months before onset that the model predicted ophthalmopathy. Most clonotypes expanded in the thyroid (above 0.001) were also present in blood.

Amplification targeted TCR beta CDR3 regions from RNA transcripts. HTBI primers drove first-round RT-PCR of the TCR CDR3. MiXCR, applied by TCRdb to the multiplex PCR reads, yields one record per CDR3 protein. This table holds 600,000 or so distinct CDR3 sequences, 13% to 15% found once. Every diagnosis used clinical symptoms, serum thyroxine and TRAb, thyroid ultrasound and orbital computed tomography. This TCR was recovered from a woman between 50 and 59 years old with Graves' ophthalmopathy. The sample taken for sequencing was blood. V usage is TRBV7-9 and J usage is TRBJ1-6; D may be TRBD1 (6 bases). For the CDR3, the DNA is TGTGCCAGCAGAGGGGGGGGAGTTGATTCACCCCTCCACTTT. Its translation is CASRGGGVDSPLHF.